The sequence of this T cell receptor beta chain was determined in a study of radiation and T cells in renal cell carcinoma. The sample's treatment: 15 Gy SBRT to primary tumor, nephrectomy 4 weeks later. TCRdb's table, derived via immunoSEQ multiplex PCR, lists solely in-frame clones and lacks some. The sample includes approximately 24,000 clones, more than 40% of them seen just once. The CDR3 totals 17 residues. V was shortened by 8 bases and J by 0 bases, with 17 bases between the two germline ends. Germline CDR1 is ENHRY and CDR2 is SYGVKD. The material sequenced was tumor tissue, taken from a patient whose treatment included radiotherapy and nephrectomy. The chain employs TRBV10-3 and TRBJ2-6; D unclear. This sequence was found in a woman between 50 and 59 years old with renal cell carcinoma. CDR3 residues: CAISLTGSSSGANVLTF. The CDR3 DNA sequence: TGTGCCATCTCCTTAACTGGGTCCAGCTCTGGGGCCAACGTCCTGACTTTC.